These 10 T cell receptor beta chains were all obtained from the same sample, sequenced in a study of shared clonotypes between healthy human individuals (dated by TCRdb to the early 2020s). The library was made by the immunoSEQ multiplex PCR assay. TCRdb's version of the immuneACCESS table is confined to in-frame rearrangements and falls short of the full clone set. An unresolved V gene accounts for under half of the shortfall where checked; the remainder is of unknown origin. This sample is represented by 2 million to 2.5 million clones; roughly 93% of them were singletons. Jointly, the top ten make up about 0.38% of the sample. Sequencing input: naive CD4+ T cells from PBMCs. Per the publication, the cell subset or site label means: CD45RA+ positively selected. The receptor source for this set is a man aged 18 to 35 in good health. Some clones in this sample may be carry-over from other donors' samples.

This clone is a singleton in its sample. The chain's CDR3 is CASRTGYGELFF. CDR3 DNA: TGTGCCAGCAGGACGGGTTACGGGGAGCTGTTTTTT. The chain joins TRBV28 to TRBJ2-2; D call uncertain. The CDR3 contains 12 residues. The V end lost 6 bases, the J end lost 7 bases, and 9 bases lay between the germline ends. Germline V gives CDR1 MDHEN, CDR2 SYDVKM.

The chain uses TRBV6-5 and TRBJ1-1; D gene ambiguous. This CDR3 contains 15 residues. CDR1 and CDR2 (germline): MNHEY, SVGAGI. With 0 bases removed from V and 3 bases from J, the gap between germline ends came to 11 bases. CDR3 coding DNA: TGTGCCAGCAGTTACTCTGCTAGCTGGGACACTGAAGCTTTCTTT. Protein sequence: CASSYSASWDTEAFF.

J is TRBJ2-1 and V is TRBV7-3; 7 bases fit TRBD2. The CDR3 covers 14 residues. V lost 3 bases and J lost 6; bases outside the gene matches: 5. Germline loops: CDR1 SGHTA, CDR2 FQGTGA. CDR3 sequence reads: CASSLGAGSNEQFF. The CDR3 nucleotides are TGTGCCAGCAGCTTGGGAGCGGGAAGCAATGAGCAGTTCTTC.

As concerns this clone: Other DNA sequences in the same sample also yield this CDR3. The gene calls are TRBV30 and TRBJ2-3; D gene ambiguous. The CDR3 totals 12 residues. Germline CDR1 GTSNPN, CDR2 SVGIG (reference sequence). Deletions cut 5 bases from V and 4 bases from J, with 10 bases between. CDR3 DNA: TGTGCCTGGTCTCCACGGGCAGATACGCAGTATTTT. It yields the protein CAWSPRADTQYF.

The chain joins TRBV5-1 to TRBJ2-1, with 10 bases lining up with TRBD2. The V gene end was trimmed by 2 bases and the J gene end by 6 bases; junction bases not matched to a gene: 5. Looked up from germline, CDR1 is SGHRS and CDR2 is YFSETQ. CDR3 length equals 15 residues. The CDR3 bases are TGCGCCAGCAGCTTTCTAGCGGGAGAGTTCAATGAGCAGTTCTTC. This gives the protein CASSFLAGEFNEQFF.

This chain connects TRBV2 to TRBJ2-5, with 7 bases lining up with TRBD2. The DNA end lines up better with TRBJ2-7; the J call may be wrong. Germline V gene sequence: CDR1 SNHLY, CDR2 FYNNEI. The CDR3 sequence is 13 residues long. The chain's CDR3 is CASSGREYHEQYF. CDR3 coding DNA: TGTGCCAGCAGTGGGCGGGAGTACCACGAGCAGTACTTC.

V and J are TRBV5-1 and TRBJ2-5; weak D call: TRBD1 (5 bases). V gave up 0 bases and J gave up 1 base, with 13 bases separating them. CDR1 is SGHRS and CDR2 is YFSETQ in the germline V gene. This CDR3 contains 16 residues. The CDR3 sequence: CASSLEGTGSQETQYF. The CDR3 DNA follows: TGCGCCAGCAGCTTGGAGGGAACAGGTTCCCAAGAGACCCAGTACTTC. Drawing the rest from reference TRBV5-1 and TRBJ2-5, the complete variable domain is KAGVTQTPRYLIKTRGQQVTLSCSPISGHRSVSWYQQTPGQGLQFLFEYFSETQRNKGNFPGRFSGRQFSNSRSEMNVSTLELGDSALYLCASSLEGTGSQETQYFGPGTRLLVL.

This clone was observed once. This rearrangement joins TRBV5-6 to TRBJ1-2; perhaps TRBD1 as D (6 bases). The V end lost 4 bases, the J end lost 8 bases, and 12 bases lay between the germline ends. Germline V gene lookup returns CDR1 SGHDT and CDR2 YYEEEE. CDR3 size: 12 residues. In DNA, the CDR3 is TGTGCCAGCAGCGTCGGGGGCGTGGGCTACACCTTC. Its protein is CASSVGGVGYTF.

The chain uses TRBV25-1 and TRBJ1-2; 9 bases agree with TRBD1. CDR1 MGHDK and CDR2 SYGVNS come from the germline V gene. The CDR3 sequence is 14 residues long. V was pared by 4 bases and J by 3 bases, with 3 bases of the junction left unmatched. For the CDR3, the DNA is TGTGCCAGCAGTGGATGGACAGGGGACTATGGCTACACCTTC. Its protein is CASSGWTGDYGYTF.

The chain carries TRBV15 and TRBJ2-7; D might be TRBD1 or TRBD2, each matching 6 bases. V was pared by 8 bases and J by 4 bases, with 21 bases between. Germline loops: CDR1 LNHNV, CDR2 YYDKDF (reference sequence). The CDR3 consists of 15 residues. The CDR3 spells CATQPPGGAGYEQYF. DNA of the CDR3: TGTGCCACCCAACCTCCCGGGGGCGCGGGTTACGAGCAGTACTTC.